The entry that follows covers one TCR beta chain sequence. Its antigen is unidentified. It may be a read error: a sequence one base away is much more abundant. CDR1 and CDR2 from the germline V gene are LGHNA and YNFKEQ. This CDR3 region has 15 residues. This specimen comes from a study of glioma-infiltrating T cells. The iRepertoire nested amplicon-rescue multiplex PCR amplified TCR alpha and beta CDR3s from RNA. One-step reverse transcription and amplification started from approximately 100-400 ng of tissue mRNA or PBMC total RNA. TCRdb re-called the multiplex PCR reads through MiXCR, storing one row per CDR3 protein. This table has approximately 100,000 distinct CDR3 sequences, 20% to 30% appearing once. General study results and limits: CDR3 overlap between tissue and blood was very small. Above-expected tissue-blood divergence occurred in all gliomas, most in low-grade ones.

The material sequenced was glioma tissue, nonneoplastic brain tissue, or PBMCs (not recorded which). The rearrangement joins TRBV4-2 to TRBJ2-1; 12 nucleotides match TRBD2. The receptor was isolated from a human donor with low-grade glioma or glioblastoma, undergoing nonglioma brain surgery, or in good health (not recorded which). This CDR3 reads CASSQGSSGRGEQLF. For the CDR3, the DNA is TGTGCCAGCAGCCAAGGATCTAGCGGGAGGGGTGAGCAGCTCTTC.